A selection of T cell receptor beta chains follows, all from one sample in a study of Ad26.COV2.S vaccination and SARS-CoV-2 variants. Clones were read by immunoSEQ multiplex PCR, and TCRdb kept only the in-frame ones, dropping some. The sample holds around 450,000 clones, 80% to 90% seen once. The specimen was peripheral blood, collected in a trial of Ad26.COV2.S vaccine versus placebo. The receptor set was obtained from a person between 18 and 65 years old who received the Ad26.COV2.S COVID-19 vaccine or a placebo. The CDR3 runs from the conserved cysteine through the conserved F or W. A D gene is named only where the DNA matches it firmly. Size is omitted from some rows. Given values are once, few, many or a class for expanded clones.

size: -
V: TRBV19
J: TRBJ1-1
D: TRBD1
DNA: TGTGCCAGTAGTATGGGGACAGGGGTGTTGAACACTGAAGCTTTCTTT
CDR3: CASSMGTGVLNTEAFF

size: once
V: TRBV4-2
J: TRBJ1-5
D: TRBD1
DNA: TGTGCCAGCAGCCTACGACAGGGGACGGGGTTGAATCAGCCCCAGCATTTT
CDR3: CASSLRQGTGLNQPQHF

size: -
V: TRBV5-1
J: TRBJ1-1
D: -
DNA: TGCGCCAGCAGCATGAACACTGAAGCTTTCTTT
CDR3: CASSMNTEAFF

size: -
V: TRBV5-4
J: TRBJ1-6
D: -
DNA: TGTGCCAGCAGCTTGGGGGTTTCCTATAATTCACCCCTCCACTTT
CDR3: CASSLGVSYNSPLHF

size: -
V: TRBV3-1/TRBV3-2
J: TRBJ2-2
D: -
DNA: TGTGCCAGCAGCCCGCCCCCCTTCGTTGGATGGAACACCGGGGAGCTGTTTTTT
CDR3: CASSPPPFVGWNTGELFF

size: -
V: TRBV9
J: TRBJ2-3
D: -
DNA: TGTGCCAGCAGCGCCCCGCTTCGGGACTTCTCCACAGATACGCAGTATTTT
CDR3: CASSAPLRDFSTDTQYF

size: -
V: TRBV6-4
J: TRBJ2-3
D: -
DNA: TGTGCCGCGGCCCCAGGGGATAATAGCACAGATACGCAGTATTTT
CDR3: CAAAPGDNSTDTQYF

size: -
V: TRBV7-3
J: TRBJ2-3
D: TRBD2
DNA: TGTGCCAGCAGCTTAAGTGCGCGGGAGACAGATACGCAGTATTTT
CDR3: CASSLSARETDTQYF

size: -
V: TRBV29-1
J: TRBJ2-1
D: -
DNA: TGCAGCGTTGGGCAGTCAAGCTCCTACAATGAGCAGTTCTTC
CDR3: CSVGQSSSYNEQFF

size: -
V: TRBV21-1
J: TRBJ1-2
D: -
DNA: TGTGCCACCCCGGACAGGCCTAACTATGGCTACACCTTC
CDR3: CATPDRPNYGYTF

size: -
V: TRBV5-1
J: TRBJ1-5
D: -
DNA: TGCGCCAGCAAATCAGGACCATATAGCAATCAGCCCCAGCATTTT
CDR3: CASKSGPYSNQPQHF

size: -
V: TRBV9
J: TRBJ2-3
D: TRBD2
DNA: TGTGCCAGCAGCGTAGGGGCTAGCGGGGGGAGTAGCACAGATACGCAGTATTTT
CDR3: CASSVGASGGSSTDTQYF

size: -
V: TRBV6-5
J: TRBJ2-2
D: -
DNA: TGTGCCAGCCAAGGGCAGGGCACCGGGGAGCTGTTTTTT
CDR3: CASQGQGTGELFF

size: -
V: TRBV24-1
J: TRBJ2-3
D: -
DNA: TGTGCCACCATGTTGGGAGATACGCAGTATTTT
CDR3: CATMLGDTQYF